Listed below are T cell receptor beta chains from one sample, sequenced in a study of HIV-infected patients and healthy controls. TCRdb reprocessed the 5' RACE reads via MiXCR and lists one record per CDR3 protein. Among about 63,000 distinct CDR3 sequences, about 16% were seen once, and the ten largest hold approximately 5%. Sequencing used CD4+ T cells from blood. The receptors originated from a human donor in good health. CDR3s include the opening cysteine and the closing phenylalanine or tryptophan. Each record gives: clone size, J gene, D gene, V gene, CDR3 DNA, CDR3 protein. D genes are given only for firm matches. The size entry is marked missing in some rows and otherwise reads once, few, many or a size class.

clone size: .
J gene: TRBJ2-1
D gene: .
V gene: TRBV20-1
CDR3 DNA: TGCAGTGCTAGAGGGGGCGGGAATGGATCCTACAATGAGCAGTTCTTC
CDR3 protein: CSARGGGNGSYNEQFF

clone size: few
J gene: TRBJ1-5
D gene: TRBD1
V gene: TRBV20-1
CDR3 DNA: TGCAGTGCTAAGCGGACAGGGCTCAGCAATCAGCCCCAGCATTTT
CDR3 protein: CSAKRTGLSNQPQHF

clone size: few
J gene: TRBJ2-7
D gene: .
V gene: TRBV6-2/TRBV6-3
CDR3 DNA: TGTGCCAGCAGTTACGTCTCCCCTGCCCACGAGCAGTACTTC
CDR3 protein: CASSYVSPAHEQYF

clone size: .
J gene: TRBJ1-5
D gene: .
V gene: TRBV20-1
CDR3 DNA: TGCAGTGCCAAGACCCCACAGGGAAAGAGTCAGCCCCAGCATTTT
CDR3 protein: CSAKTPQGKSQPQHF

clone size: medium-sized
J gene: TRBJ2-7
D gene: TRBD1
V gene: TRBV3-1
CDR3 DNA: TGTGCCAGCAGGAGGACAGGGACCTCCTACGAGCAGTACTTC
CDR3 protein: CASRRTGTSYEQYF

clone size: few
J gene: TRBJ2-1
D gene: .
V gene: TRBV4-3
CDR3 DNA: TGCGCCAGCAGCCGCAGCCATGCCGTTAATGAGCAGTTCTTC
CDR3 protein: CASSRSHAVNEQFF

clone size: many
J gene: TRBJ2-5
D gene: .
V gene: TRBV12-3/TRBV12-4
CDR3 DNA: TGTGCCAGCAATCGTAGGGGCCAAGGGGAGACCCAGTACTTC
CDR3 protein: CASNRRGQGETQYF

clone size: few
J gene: TRBJ2-1
D gene: TRBD1
V gene: TRBV11-2
CDR3 DNA: TGTGCCAGCAGCTCCGGCAGGGGGTCCTACAATGAGCAGTTCTTC
CDR3 protein: CASSSGRGSYNEQFF

clone size: .
J gene: TRBJ2-3
D gene: .
V gene: TRBV2
CDR3 DNA: TGTGCCAGCAGTGAAGGTCGGGTACAATCCGATACGCAGTATTTT
CDR3 protein: CASSEGRVQSDTQYF

clone size: many
J gene: TRBJ1-1
D gene: TRBD1
V gene: TRBV2
CDR3 DNA: TGTGCCAGCAGTGACAGGGGGCTGCTGAACACTGAAGCTTTCTTT
CDR3 protein: CASSDRGLLNTEAFF

clone size: few
J gene: TRBJ2-3
D gene: TRBD1
V gene: TRBV29-1
CDR3 DNA: TGCAGCCTCGGACAGGGAACAGATACGCAGTATTTT
CDR3 protein: CSLGQGTDTQYF

clone size: many
J gene: TRBJ2-3
D gene: .
V gene: TRBV6-1
CDR3 DNA: TGTGCCAGCAGTGAATATATAGATACGCAGTATTTT
CDR3 protein: CASSEYIDTQYF

clone size: .
J gene: TRBJ1-3
D gene: .
V gene: TRBV29-1
CDR3 DNA: TGCAGCGTTGTCGAATATGGAAACACCATATATTTT
CDR3 protein: CSVVEYGNTIYF

clone size: .
J gene: TRBJ1-2
D gene: TRBD1
V gene: TRBV18
CDR3 DNA: TGTGCCAGCTCACCGGACAGGGAAGGCTATGGCTACACCTTC
CDR3 protein: CASSPDREGYGYTF

clone size: .
J gene: TRBJ1-1
D gene: TRBD1
V gene: TRBV12-3/TRBV12-4
CDR3 DNA: TGTGCCAGCCGAACTCGTTCCGGGACAGGGAGCACTGAAGCTTTCTTT
CDR3 protein: CASRTRSGTGSTEAFF

clone size: .
J gene: TRBJ2-3
D gene: TRBD2
V gene: TRBV7-9
CDR3 DNA: TGTGCCAGCAGCCGTTCGGGACTACACACAGATACGCAGTATTTT
CDR3 protein: CASSRSGLHTDTQYF

clone size: many
J gene: TRBJ1-5
D gene: TRBD1
V gene: TRBV6-2/TRBV6-3
CDR3 DNA: TGTGCCAGCAGTAGGACAGGGCTGGGTCAGCCCCAGCATTTT
CDR3 protein: CASSRTGLGQPQHF

clone size: few
J gene: TRBJ2-6
D gene: .
V gene: TRBV12-3/TRBV12-4
CDR3 DNA: TGTGCCAGCAGTTTAAGGATCTCTGGGGCCAACGTCCTGACTTTC
CDR3 protein: CASSLRISGANVLTF

clone size: .
J gene: TRBJ2-3
D gene: TRBD2
V gene: TRBV4-2
CDR3 DNA: TGTGCCAGCAGCCAAGTTCAGATTGGCGGGAGGGCCAGCACAGATACGCAGTATTTT
CDR3 protein: CASSQVQIGGRASTDTQYF

clone size: few
J gene: TRBJ2-5
D gene: .
V gene: TRBV28
CDR3 DNA: TGTGCCAGCAGTTTCGAATTTCCGTTATCCAAAGAGACCCAGTACTTC
CDR3 protein: CASSFEFPLSKETQYF

clone size: many
J gene: TRBJ1-5
D gene: .
V gene: TRBV29-1
CDR3 DNA: TGCAGCGTCCGGGACAACCACAATCAGCCCCAGCATTTT
CDR3 protein: CSVRDNHNQPQHF

clone size: .
J gene: TRBJ1-2
D gene: .
V gene: TRBV19
CDR3 DNA: TGTGCCAGCCTGTCCCGGGGGGAGAGCTATGGCTACACCTTC
CDR3 protein: CASLSRGESYGYTF

clone size: many
J gene: TRBJ2-1
D gene: .
V gene: TRBV12-3/TRBV12-4
CDR3 DNA: TGTGCCAGCACCCTAGGGGGGAGCTCCTACAATGAGCAGTTCTTC
CDR3 protein: CASTLGGSSYNEQFF